This T cell receptor beta chain was recorded in a study of T cell clones after liver transplantation. The data were produced by immunoSEQ multiplex PCR, yet TCRdb's version contains in-frame clones alone and is incomplete. The profile shows around 110,000 clones, 90% of them singletons. CDR3 length: 19 residues. CDR1 is ENHRY, CDR2 SYGVKD, per germline. V dropped 4 bases and J dropped 1 base, with 22 bases sitting between them. The chain combines TRBV10-3 with TRBJ2-2; a possible D gene is TRBD2 (5 bases). Source: CD4+ T cells from blood, taken 12 months after liver transplant. The clonotype comes from a human patient who received a liver transplant. Some T cells may possibly be graft donor cells. The CDR3 nucleotides read TGTGCCATCAGTGTAACGACGGGCCCCGGGAAGCGGAACACCGGGGAGCTGTTTTTT. Amino acids: CAISVTTGPGKRNTGELFF.